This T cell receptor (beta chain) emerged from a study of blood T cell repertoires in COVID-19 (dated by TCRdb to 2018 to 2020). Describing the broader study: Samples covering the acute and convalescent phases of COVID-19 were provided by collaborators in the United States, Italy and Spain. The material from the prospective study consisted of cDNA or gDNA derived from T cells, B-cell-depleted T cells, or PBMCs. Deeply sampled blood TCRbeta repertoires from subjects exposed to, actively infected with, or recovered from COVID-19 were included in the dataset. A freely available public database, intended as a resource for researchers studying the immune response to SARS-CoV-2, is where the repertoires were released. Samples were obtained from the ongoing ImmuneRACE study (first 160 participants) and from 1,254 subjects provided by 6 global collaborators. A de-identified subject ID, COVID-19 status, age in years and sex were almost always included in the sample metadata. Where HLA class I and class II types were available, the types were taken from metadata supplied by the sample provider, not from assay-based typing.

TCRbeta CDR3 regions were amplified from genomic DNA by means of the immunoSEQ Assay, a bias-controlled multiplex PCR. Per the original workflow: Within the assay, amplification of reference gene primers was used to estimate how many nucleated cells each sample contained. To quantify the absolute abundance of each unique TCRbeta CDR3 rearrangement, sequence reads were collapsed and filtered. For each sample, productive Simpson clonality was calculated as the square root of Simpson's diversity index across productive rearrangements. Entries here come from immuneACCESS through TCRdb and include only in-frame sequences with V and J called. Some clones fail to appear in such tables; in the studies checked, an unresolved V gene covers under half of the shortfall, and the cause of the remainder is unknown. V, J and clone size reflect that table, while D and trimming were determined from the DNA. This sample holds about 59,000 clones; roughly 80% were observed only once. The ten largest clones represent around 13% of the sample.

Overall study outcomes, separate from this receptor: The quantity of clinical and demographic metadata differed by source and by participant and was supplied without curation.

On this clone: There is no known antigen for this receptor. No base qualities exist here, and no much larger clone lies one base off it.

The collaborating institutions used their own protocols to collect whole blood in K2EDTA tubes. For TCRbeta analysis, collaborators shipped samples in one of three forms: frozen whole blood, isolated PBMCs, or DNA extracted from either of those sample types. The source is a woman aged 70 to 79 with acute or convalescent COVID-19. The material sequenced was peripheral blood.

The bases read TGTGCCAGCAGTCCGGGACAGGGTTATCAGCCCCAGCATTTT. It translates as CASSPGQGYQPQHF. This chain joins TRBV11-2 to TRBJ1-5, and TRBD1 aligns with 9 junction nucleotides. The CDR3 has 14 amino acids, counting the end cysteine and phenylalanine. The read is trimmed to its CDR3 DNA, 42 bases read in frame from base 1. Trimming takes 6 bases off V and 5 bases off J; junction bases not matched to a gene: 5. Per the germline V gene, SGHAT is the CDR1 and FQNNGV is the CDR2.